This paragraph reports one T cell receptor beta chain. The antigen remains undetermined. This specimen belongs to a study of cytomegalovirus exposure and HLA in healthy donors. Study-wide points: Highest at DRB1 and lowest at HLA-C, TCR association rates differed among HLA loci in a later analysis. Rare sequences made up most TCRs, while some public TCRs were found in many donors.

Trimming removed 3 bases from V and 4 bases from J, with 9 bases in between. This CDR3 is 13 amino acids long. Germline lookup yields CDR1 SGHTA and CDR2 FQGNSA. Use of 60 Vbeta and 13 Jbeta primers characterized the PCR. Data came from immunoSEQ multiplex PCR; TCRdb stores just in-frame clones and leaves some out. The table lists about 170,000 clones, 84% of them singletons, with 4.8% in the top ten. The sample comprised PBMCs. The rearrangement joins TRBV7-2 to TRBJ2-5; the D gene is possibly TRBD1 (6 bases). The clonotype was recovered from a man aged 18 to 30 in good health and CMV-seronegative. CDR3 nucleotide sequence: TGTGCCAGCAGCTTTGGCAGGGGAGAGACCCAGTACTTC. It translates to CASSFGRGETQYF.